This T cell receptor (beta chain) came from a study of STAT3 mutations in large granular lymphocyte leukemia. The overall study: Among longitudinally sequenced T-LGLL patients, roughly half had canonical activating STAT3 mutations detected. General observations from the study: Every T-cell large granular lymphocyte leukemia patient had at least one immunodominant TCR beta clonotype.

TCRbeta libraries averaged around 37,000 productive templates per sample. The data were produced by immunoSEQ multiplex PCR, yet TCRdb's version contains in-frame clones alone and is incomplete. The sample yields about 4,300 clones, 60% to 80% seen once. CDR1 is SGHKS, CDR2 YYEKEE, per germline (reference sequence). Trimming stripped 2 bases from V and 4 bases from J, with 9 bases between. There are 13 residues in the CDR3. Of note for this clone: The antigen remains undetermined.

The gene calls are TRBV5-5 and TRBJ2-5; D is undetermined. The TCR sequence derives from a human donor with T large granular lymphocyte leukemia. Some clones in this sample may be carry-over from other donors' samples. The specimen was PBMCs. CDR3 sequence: CASSFGMGETQYF. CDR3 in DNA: TGTGCCAGCAGCTTTGGGATGGGAGAGACCCAGTACTTC.